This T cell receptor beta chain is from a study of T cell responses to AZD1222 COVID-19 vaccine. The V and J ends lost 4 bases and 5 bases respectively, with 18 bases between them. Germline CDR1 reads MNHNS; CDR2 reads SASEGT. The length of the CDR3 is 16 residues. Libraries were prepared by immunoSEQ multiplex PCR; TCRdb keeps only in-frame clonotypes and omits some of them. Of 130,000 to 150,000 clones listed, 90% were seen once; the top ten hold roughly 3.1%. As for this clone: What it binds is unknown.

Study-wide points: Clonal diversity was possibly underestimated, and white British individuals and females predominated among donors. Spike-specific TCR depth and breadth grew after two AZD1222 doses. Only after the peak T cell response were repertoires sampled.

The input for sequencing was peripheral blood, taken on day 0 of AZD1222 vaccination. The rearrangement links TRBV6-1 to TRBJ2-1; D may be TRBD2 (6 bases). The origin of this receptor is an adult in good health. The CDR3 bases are TGTGCCAGCAGTGTGGGGGGTTCTCCGGGCAACAATGAGCAGTTCTTC. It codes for CASSVGGSPGNNEQFF.